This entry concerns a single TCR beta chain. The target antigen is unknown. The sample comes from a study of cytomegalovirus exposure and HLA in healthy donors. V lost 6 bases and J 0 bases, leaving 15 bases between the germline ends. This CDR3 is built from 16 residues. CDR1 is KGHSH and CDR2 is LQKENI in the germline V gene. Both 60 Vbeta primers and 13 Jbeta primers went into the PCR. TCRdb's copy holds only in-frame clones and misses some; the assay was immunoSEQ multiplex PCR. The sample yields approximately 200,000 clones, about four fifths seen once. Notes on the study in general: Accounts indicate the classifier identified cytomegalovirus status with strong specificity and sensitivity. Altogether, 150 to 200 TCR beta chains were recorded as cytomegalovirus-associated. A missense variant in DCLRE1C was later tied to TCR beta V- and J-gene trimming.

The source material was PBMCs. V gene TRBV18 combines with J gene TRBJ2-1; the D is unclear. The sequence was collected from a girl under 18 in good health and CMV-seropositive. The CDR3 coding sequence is TGTGCCAGCTCTGAAGTTCGCGGAAGCTCCTACAATGAGCAGTTCTTC. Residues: CASSEVRGSSYNEQFF.